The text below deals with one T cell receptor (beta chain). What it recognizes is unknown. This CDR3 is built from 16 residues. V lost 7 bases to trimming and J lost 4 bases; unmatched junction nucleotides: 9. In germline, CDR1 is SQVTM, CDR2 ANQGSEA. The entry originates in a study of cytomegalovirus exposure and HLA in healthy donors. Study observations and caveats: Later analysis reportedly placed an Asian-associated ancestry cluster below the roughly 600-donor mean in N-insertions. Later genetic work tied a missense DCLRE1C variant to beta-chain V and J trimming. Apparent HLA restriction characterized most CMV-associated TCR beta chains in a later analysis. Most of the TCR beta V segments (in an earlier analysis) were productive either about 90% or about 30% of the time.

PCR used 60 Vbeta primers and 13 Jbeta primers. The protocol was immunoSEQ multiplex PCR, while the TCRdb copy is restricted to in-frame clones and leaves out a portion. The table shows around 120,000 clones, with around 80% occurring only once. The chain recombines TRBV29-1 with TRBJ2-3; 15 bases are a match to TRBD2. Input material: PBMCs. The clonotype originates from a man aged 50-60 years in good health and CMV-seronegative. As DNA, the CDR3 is TGCAGCGCGTATCAGGGACTAGCGGGGGGCCCAGATACGCAGTATTTT. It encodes CSAYQGLAGGPDTQYF.